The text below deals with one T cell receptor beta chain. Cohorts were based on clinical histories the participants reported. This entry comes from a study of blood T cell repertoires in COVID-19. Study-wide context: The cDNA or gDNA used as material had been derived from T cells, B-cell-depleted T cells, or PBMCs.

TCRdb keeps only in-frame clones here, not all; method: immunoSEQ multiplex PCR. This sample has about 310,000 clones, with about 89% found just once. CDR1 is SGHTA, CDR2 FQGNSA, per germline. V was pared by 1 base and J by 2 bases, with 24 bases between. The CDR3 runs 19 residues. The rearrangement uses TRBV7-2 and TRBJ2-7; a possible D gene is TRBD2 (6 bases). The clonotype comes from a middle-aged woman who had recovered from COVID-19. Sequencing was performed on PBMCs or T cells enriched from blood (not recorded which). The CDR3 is CASSLGFGGRGVLTYEQYF. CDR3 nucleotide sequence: TGTGCCAGCAGCTTAGGGTTCGGGGGTAGGGGAGTCCTTACCTACGAGCAGTACTTC.